The source of this T cell receptor (beta chain) is a study of control samples from healthy donors and cancer patients. Sequencing was performed with immunoSEQ multiplex PCR; in TCRdb, only in-frame clones are kept and a portion is missing. The sample carries about 63,000 clones, around 85% recorded once. The CDR3 is 14 residues long. Germline CDR1 reads SQVTM; CDR2 reads ANQGSEA. V was clipped by 4 bases and J by 3 bases; unmatched bases: 5. The chain recombines TRBV29-1 with TRBJ1-1, with TRBD1 matching 10 bases. Sequenced: blood. The clonotype originates from a man in his forties or fifties in good health. This chain's CDR3 is CSVADRGRDTEAFF. Written as DNA, the CDR3 is TGCAGCGTTGCAGACAGGGGGCGCGACACTGAAGCTTTCTTT.